This TCR beta chain came from a study of tumor and adjacent non-tumor tissue in lung cancer. The library came from three nested PCR rounds adapted from ARM-PCR protocols. TCRdb passed the multiplex PCR reads through MiXCR, listing each CDR3 protein once. Among about 200,000 distinct CDR3 sequences listed, roughly 70% were seen once. The CDR3 extends over 15 amino acids. Deletions cut 7 bases from V and 3 bases from J, with 19 bases between. Germline V gene lookup returns CDR1 SGHNT and CDR2 YENEEA. The template was RNA from unsorted bulk tissue. The sequence was obtained from a man aged 55 to 69 with non-small cell lung cancer. Sequenced sample: lung tumor tissue. The J gene is TRBJ2-7, the V gene TRBV11-3; D possibly corresponds to TRBD2 (6 bases). The CDR3 loop is CASISSAGIGYEQYF. CDR3 bases: TGTGCCAGCATTTCCTCAGCGGGCATCGGCTACGAGCAGTACTTC.